These 3 T cell receptor beta chains share one sample of origin, sequenced in a study of control samples from healthy donors and cancer patients. Clones were sequenced by immunoSEQ multiplex PCR, and TCRdb holds only the in-frame ones, with some missing. Here the sample spans tens of thousands of clones, 70% to 90% being singletons. Source material: blood. The receptors here all came from a man aged 30 to 39 in good health.

This clone is a singleton in its sample. This chain uses TRBV7-8 with TRBJ1-6; TRBD1 is a possible D gene (5 bases). CDR1 and CDR2 (germline): SGHVS, FQNEAQ. V was trimmed by 2 bases and J by 10 bases, leaving 15 bases between them. CDR3 size: 15 residues. CDR3: CASSLNSGAGSPLHF. DNA of the CDR3: TGTGCCAGCAGCTTAAACAGTGGGGCAGGGTCACCCCTCCACTTT.

This sequence joins TRBV5-6 and TRBJ1-2; 12 nucleotides match TRBD1. V was pared by 3 bases and J by 4 bases, with 7 bases of the junction left unmatched. The CDR3 runs 16 residues. Germline V gene lookup returns CDR1 SGHDT and CDR2 YYEEEE. CDR3 loop: CASSSGTGGLGYGYTF. CDR3 DNA sequence: TGTGCCAGCAGCTCCGGGACAGGGGGCTTGGGCTATGGCTACACCTTC. Variable domain in full (rest from reference TRBV5-6 and TRBJ1-2): DAGVTQSPTHLIKTRGQQVTLRCSPKSGHDTVSWYQQALGQGPQFIFQYYEEEERQRGNFPDRFSGHQFPNYSSELNVNALLLGDSALYLCASSSGTGGLGYGYTFGSGTRLTVV.

This sequence joins TRBV10-3 and TRBJ1-4, with D tentatively TRBD1 (5 bases). Germline assignment: CDR1 ENHRY and CDR2 SYGVKD. CDR3 size: 12 residues. V lost 10 bases and J 3 bases, leaving 9 bases between the germline ends. CDR3 sequence: CATQGPNEKLFF. Written as DNA, the CDR3 is TGTGCCACCCAGGGACCTAATGAAAAACTGTTTTTT.